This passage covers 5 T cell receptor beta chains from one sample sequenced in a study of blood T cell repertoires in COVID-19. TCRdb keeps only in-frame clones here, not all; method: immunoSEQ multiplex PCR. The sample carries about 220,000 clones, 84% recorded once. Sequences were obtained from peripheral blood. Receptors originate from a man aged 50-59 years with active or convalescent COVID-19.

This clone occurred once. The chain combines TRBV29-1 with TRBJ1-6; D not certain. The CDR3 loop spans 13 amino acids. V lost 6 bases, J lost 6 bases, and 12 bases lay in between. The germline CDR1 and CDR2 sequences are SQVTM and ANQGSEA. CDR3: CSVGGSSNSPLHF. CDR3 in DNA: TGCAGCGTCGGTGGGAGTTCTAATTCACCCCTCCACTTT. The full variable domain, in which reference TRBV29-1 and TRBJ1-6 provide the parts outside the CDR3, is SAVISQKPSRDICQRGTSLTIQCQVDSQVTMMFWYRQQPGQSLTLIATANQGSEATYESGFVIDKFPISRPNLTFSTLTVSNMSPEDSSIYLCSVGGSSNSPLHFGNGTRLTVT.

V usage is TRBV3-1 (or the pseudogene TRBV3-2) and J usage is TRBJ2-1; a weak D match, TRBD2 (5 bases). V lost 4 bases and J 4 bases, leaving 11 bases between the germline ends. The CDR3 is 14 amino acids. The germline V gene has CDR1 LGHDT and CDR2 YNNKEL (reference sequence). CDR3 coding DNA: TGTGCCAGCAGCCCAAGGACTCTTTACAATGAGCAGTTCTTC. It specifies CASSPRTLYNEQFF.

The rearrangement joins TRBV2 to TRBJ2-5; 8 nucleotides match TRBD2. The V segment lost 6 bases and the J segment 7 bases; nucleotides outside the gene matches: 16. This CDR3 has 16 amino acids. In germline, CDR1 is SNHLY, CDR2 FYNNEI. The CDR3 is CASRGNLGGAEGTQYF. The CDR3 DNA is TGTGCCAGCAGGGGGAATCTCGGGGGGGCCGAAGGGACCCAGTACTTC.

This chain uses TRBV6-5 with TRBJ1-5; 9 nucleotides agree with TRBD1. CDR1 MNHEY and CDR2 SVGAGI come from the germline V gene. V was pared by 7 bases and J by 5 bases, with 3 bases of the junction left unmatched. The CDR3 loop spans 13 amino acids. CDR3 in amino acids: CASKRQGDQPQHF. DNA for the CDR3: TGTGCCAGCAAGAGACAGGGGGATCAGCCCCAGCATTTT.

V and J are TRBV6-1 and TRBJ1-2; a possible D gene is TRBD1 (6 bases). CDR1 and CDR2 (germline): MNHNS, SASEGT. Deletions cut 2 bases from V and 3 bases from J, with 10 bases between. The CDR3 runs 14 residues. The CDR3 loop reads CASSEPTGYYGYTF. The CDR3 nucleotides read TGTGCCAGCAGTGAACCCACAGGGTACTATGGCTACACCTTC.